Below are 15 T cell receptor beta chains sequenced from a single sample in a study of blood T cell repertoires in COVID-19. The method was immunoSEQ multiplex PCR; TCRdb's version includes in-frame clones alone and lacks a portion of them. The table shows 210,000 or so clones, with about 85% occurring only once. Sequencing input: peripheral blood. Receptors were obtained from a woman over 75 with active or convalescent COVID-19.

The CDR3 loop is CASSPQGGTIQPQHF. In DNA form, the CDR3 reads TGTGCCAGCAGCCCCCAGGGGGGAACAATTCAGCCCCAGCATTTT. The V and J genes are TRBV28 and TRBJ1-5; 7 bases are a match to TRBD1. Germline CDR1 and CDR2: MDHEN and SYDVKM. The junction had 11 bases not matched to a gene; V was cut back by 6 bases and J by 6 bases. The CDR3 consists of 15 residues.

This clone was counted once. V gene TRBV6-2 or TRBV6-3 combines with J gene TRBJ2-1, with D hard to call. From germline, CDR1 is MNHEY and CDR2 SVGEGT. Trimming shortened V by 0 bases and J by 5 bases, and 11 bases separated the two germline ends. The CDR3 length is 15 residues. The CDR3 nucleotides read TGTGCCAGCAGTTACTCGATCTTGGGCCACAATGAGCAGTTCTTC. This translates into CASSYSILGHNEQFF.

The genes are TRBV5-1 and TRBJ2-5; 10 bases agree with TRBD2. The CDR3 spans 15 residues. The trim removed 4 bases at V and 2 bases at J, leaving 5 bases unmatched. The germline V gene has CDR1 SGHRS and CDR2 YFSETQ. The CDR3 protein is CASSPMTSGQETQYF. CDR3 bases: TGCGCCAGCAGCCCAATGACTAGCGGGCAAGAGACCCAGTACTTC.

This clone was seen a single time. The rearrangement links TRBV27 to TRBJ1-2; D unclear. Germline CDR1 reads MNHEY; CDR2 reads SMNVEV (reference sequence). V was clipped by 6 bases and J by 4 bases, with 15 bases between them. The CDR3 has 14 amino acids. This CDR3 is CASRSAWSSYGYTF. In DNA, the CDR3 is TGTGCCAGCAGGTCCGCGTGGAGCTCCTATGGCTACACCTTC.

This clone occurred once. The gene calls are TRBV7-9 and TRBJ1-1, with 11 bases lining up with TRBD1. J gave up 9 bases and V 0 bases, and 6 bases lay outside the gene matches. CDR3 length: 15 amino acids. Looked up from germline, CDR1 is SEHNR and CDR2 is FQNEAQ (reference sequence). In DNA form, the CDR3 reads TGTGCCAGCAGCTTAGCTCCCGGGACAGGGGGTCAAGCTTTCTTT. Translation gives CASSLAPGTGGQAFF. Complete variable domain (other parts from reference TRBV7-9 and TRBJ1-1): DTGVSQNPRHKITKRGQNVTFRCDPISEHNRLYWYRQTLGQGPEFLTYFQNEAQLEKSRLLSDRFSAERPKGSFSTLEIQRTEQGDSAMYLCASSLAPGTGGQAFFGQGTRLTVV.

This chain uses TRBV27 with TRBJ1-2; 7 bases fit TRBD1. Trimming took 5 bases from V and 2 from J; bases not matched to a gene: 11. There are 16 residues in the CDR3. Germline lookup yields CDR1 MNHEY and CDR2 SMNVEV (reference sequence). CDR3 residues: CASSQTTGKANYGYTF. The DNA of the CDR3 is TGTGCCAGCAGTCAAACGACAGGGAAGGCGAACTATGGCTACACCTTC.

For the CDR3, the DNA is TGCGCCAGCAGCTTCCCCTTTTCTGGGGCCAACGTCCTGACTTTC. This codes for CASSFPFSGANVLTF. This rearrangement joins TRBV5-1 to TRBJ2-6; no definite D call. Germline V gene lookup returns CDR1 SGHRS and CDR2 YFSETQ. V lost 2 bases, J lost 1 base, and 7 bases lay in between. This CDR3 spans 15 amino acids. The whole variable domain, filled in from reference TRBV5-1 and TRBJ2-6, reads KAGVTQTPRYLIKTRGQQVTLSCSPISGHRSVSWYQQTPGQGLQFLFEYFSETQRNKGNFPGRFSGRQFSNSRSEMNVSTLELGDSALYLCASSFPFSGANVLTFGAGSRLTVL.

The V and J genes are TRBV29-1 and TRBJ1-5, with D hard to call. This CDR3 has 12 amino acids. In germline, CDR1 is SQVTM, CDR2 ANQGSEA. The V end lost 1 base, the J end lost 14 bases, and 15 bases lay between the germline ends. Written as DNA, the CDR3 is TGCAGCGTTGAAGTCGAGGGTCGACGGAAGCATTTT. Translating it yields CSVEVEGRRKHF.

This chain links TRBV28 with TRBJ2-7, with 7 bases identical to TRBD1. The CDR3 is made up of 14 amino acids. Germline CDR1 MDHEN, CDR2 SYDVKM. The ends lost 6 bases at V and 6 bases at J; junction bases unmatched: 11. CDR3 residues: CASRTGRLESEQYF. The CDR3 region has the DNA TGTGCCAGCAGGACAGGGAGACTGGAGTCCGAGCAGTACTTC.

J is TRBJ1-2 and V is TRBV12-5; 11 bases map to TRBD1. Germline V CDR1 and CDR2: LGHNT, FRNRAP. Trimming cost V 1 base and J 4 bases; bases outside gene matches: 11. The CDR3 sequence is 18 residues long. This CDR3 reads CASGLGGTGGFDIYGYTF. CDR3 DNA sequence: TGTGCTAGTGGTTTGGGTGGGACAGGGGGATTTGATATCTATGGCTACACCTTC.

The chain recombines TRBV18 with TRBJ2-7; TRBD2 agrees at 7 bases. Germline loops: CDR1 KGHSH, CDR2 LQKENI. CDR3 length equals 16 residues. J was trimmed by 4 bases and V by 6 bases; bases with no gene match: 15. The CDR3 region is CASSLGISRERYEQYF. The CDR3 DNA reads as TGTGCCAGCTCCCTCGGTATATCGCGGGAGCGGTACGAGCAGTACTTC.

The chain links TRBV28 to TRBJ2-7; TRBD1 agrees at 9 bases. CDR1 and CDR2 (germline): MDHEN, SYDVKM. The V and J ends lost 8 bases and 0 bases, in that order; junction bases with no gene match: 5. This CDR3 has 14 residues. The CDR3 spells CASVGDRDSYEQYF. CDR3 bases: TGTGCCAGCGTGGGGGACAGGGACTCCTACGAGCAGTACTTC. The complete variable domain, with remaining parts taken from reference TRBV28 and TRBJ2-7, reads DVKVTQSSRYLVKRTGEKVFLECVQDMDHENMFWYRQDPGLGLRLIYFSYDVKMKEKGDIPEGYSVSREKKERFSLILESASTNQTSMYLCASVGDRDSYEQYFGPGTRLTVT.

The rearrangement joins TRBV29-1 to TRBJ2-1, with 13 bases lining up with TRBD2. The CDR3 sequence is 20 residues long. Trimming at V came to 0 bases and at J to 5 bases, leaving 16 bases not matched to a gene. CDR1 and CDR2 (germline): SQVTM, ANQGSEA. CDR3 sequence (DNA): TGCAGCGTTGAAGATGCCGGGACTAGCGGGATCTCCAGGTGGGACAATGAGCAGTTCTTC. It encodes CSVEDAGTSGISRWDNEQFF.

The V call is TRBV5-6, the J call TRBJ2-5; 7 nucleotides line up with TRBD1. This CDR3 spans 13 amino acids. Germline CDR1 is SGHDT and CDR2 is YYEEEE. Trimming at V came to 4 bases and at J to 9 bases, leaving 9 bases not matched to a gene. CDR3: CASSQDRLGAQYF. DNA of the CDR3: TGTGCCAGCAGCCAGGACAGGCTCGGGGCCCAGTACTTC. Supplemented by reference TRBV5-6 and TRBJ2-5, the full variable domain reads DAGVTQSPTHLIKTRGQQVTLRCSPKSGHDTVSWYQQALGQGPQFIFQYYEEEERQRGNFPDRFSGHQFPNYSSELNVNALLLGDSALYLCASSQDRLGAQYFGPGTRLLVL.

The V gene is TRBV29-1, the J gene TRBJ1-1; TRBD1 might be the D (5 bases). With 3 bases removed from V and 2 bases from J, the gap between germline ends came to 10 bases. There are 13 residues in the CDR3. CDR1 is SQVTM, CDR2 ANQGSEA, per germline. DNA for the CDR3: TGCAGCGTTGAGACAGCCATTAACACTGAAGCTTTCTTT. It yields the protein CSVETAINTEAFF.